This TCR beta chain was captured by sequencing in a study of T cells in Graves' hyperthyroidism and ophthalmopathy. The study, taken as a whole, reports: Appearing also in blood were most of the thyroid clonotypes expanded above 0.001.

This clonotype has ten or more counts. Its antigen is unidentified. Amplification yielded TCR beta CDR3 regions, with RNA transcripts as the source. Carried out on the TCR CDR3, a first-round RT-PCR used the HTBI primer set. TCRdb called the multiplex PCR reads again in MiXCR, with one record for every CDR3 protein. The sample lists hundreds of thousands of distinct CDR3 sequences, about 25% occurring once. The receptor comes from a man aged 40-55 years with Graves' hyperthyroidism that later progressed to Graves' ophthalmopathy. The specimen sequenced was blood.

The CDR3 sequence: CASGYEQGNTIYF. CDR3 nucleotide sequence: TGTGCCAGCGGTTACGAACAAGGAAACACCATATATTTT. V gene TRBV4-2 combines with J gene TRBJ1-3; D remains ambiguous. Germline V CDR1 and CDR2: LGHNA, YNFKEQ. This CDR3 is built from 13 residues. V lost 8 bases and J 4 bases, leaving 12 bases between the germline ends.